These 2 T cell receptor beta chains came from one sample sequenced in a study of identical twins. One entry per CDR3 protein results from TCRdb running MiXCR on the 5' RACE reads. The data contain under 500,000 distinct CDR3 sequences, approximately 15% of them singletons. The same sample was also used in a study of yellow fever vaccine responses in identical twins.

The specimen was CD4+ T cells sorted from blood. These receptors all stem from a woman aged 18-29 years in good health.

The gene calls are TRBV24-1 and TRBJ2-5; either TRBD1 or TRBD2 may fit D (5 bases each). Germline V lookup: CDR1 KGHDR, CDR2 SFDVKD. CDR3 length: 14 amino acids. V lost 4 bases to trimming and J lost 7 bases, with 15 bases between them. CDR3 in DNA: TGTGCCACCAGTGAGGGACGGGCACCCTTGACCCAGTACTTC. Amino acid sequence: CATSEGRAPLTQYF.

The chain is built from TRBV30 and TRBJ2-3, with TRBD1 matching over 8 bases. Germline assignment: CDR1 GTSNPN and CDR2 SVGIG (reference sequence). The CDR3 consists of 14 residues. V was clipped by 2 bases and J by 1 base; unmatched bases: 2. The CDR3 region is CAWSPGGGTDTQYF. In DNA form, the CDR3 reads TGTGCCTGGAGTCCAGGGGGCGGCACAGATACGCAGTATTTT.